This T cell receptor (beta chain) comes out of a study of regulatory T cells in long-lasting Graves disease. The authors built TCR beta libraries using iRepertoire HTBI primers and Arm-PCR of CDR3 regions. TCRdb reprocessed the multiplex PCR reads via MiXCR and lists one record per CDR3 protein. The sample consists of roughly 500,000 distinct CDR3 sequences, 20% to 25% of them appearing once. In this sample, this clonotype turned up many times. The time point here: persistent/refractory GD, antithyroid drugs over 5 years with positive TRAb. The TCR library was made from RNA extracted from PBMCs. This receptor was identified in a female donor with Graves disease. The sequencing used peripheral blood mononuclear cells (PBMCs), collected when the disease was refractory, from a patient treated with antithyroid drugs.

As DNA, the CDR3 is TGTGCCAGCAGGGGTGCGGGGGACTTTAACTATGGCTACACCTTC. It encodes CASRGAGDFNYGYTF. The chain carries TRBV28 and TRBJ1-2; TRBD1 is a possible D gene (5 bases). The germline V gene has CDR1 MDHEN and CDR2 SYDVKM. The V end was cut by 6 bases, the J end by 1 base, with 15 bases between. The CDR3 runs 15 residues.